A single sample gave rise to the 10 T cell receptor beta chains below, sequenced in a study of PD-1 blockade in mismatch repair-deficient tumors. Using immunoSEQ multiplex PCR, the repertoire was profiled, and TCRdb retains in-frame clones only, with some absent. The sample carries about 120,000 clones, 86% recorded once. Source: peripheral blood, taken 44 weeks after starting pembrolizumab. The receptors here all came from an adult with mismatch repair-deficient cancer.

The V and J genes are TRBV5-6 and TRBJ2-5, with D perhaps given as TRBD1 or TRBD2 (5 bases each). Trimming removed 2 bases from V and 0 bases from J, with 11 bases in between. This CDR3 has 15 amino acids. The germline CDR1 and CDR2 sequences are SGHDT and YYEEEE. CDR3 sequence: CASSFLGRYQETQYF. The DNA for the CDR3 is TGTGCCAGCAGCTTTCTGGGACGGTACCAAGAGACCCAGTACTTC.

This clone has a single count. The CDR3 DNA reads as TGTGCCTGGAGCGTTAGCGGAGATACGCAGTATTTT. Translation: CAWSVSGDTQYF. The V gene is TRBV30, the J gene TRBJ2-3; D is perhaps TRBD2 (6 bases). The V end lost 3 bases, the J end lost 5 bases, and 9 bases lay between the germline ends. Per the germline V gene, CDR1 is GTSNPN and CDR2 is SVGIG (reference sequence). This CDR3 contains 12 residues.

This clone was observed a few times. V is TRBV7-8 and J is TRBJ1-5, with TRBD1 matching over 7 bases. This CDR3 spans 17 amino acids. V gave up 5 bases and J gave up 3 bases; unmatched junction bases: 13. CDR1 SGHVS and CDR2 FQNEAQ come from the germline V gene. The CDR3 loop reads CASSPRAGTVLNQPQHF. The CDR3 DNA reads TGTGCCAGCAGCCCACGGGCCGGGACAGTCCTCAATCAGCCCCAGCATTTT.

The rearrangement joins TRBV5-4 to TRBJ2-7; unclear D gene. V was pared by 4 bases and J by 4 bases, with 6 bases between. Germline V lookup: CDR1 SGHNT, CDR2 YYREEE (reference sequence). This CDR3 comprises 11 residues. CDR3 amino acids: CASSHGYEQYF. The CDR3 DNA follows: TGTGCCAGCAGCCACGGATACGAGCAGTACTTC.

The chain employs TRBV28 and TRBJ1-5; 12 bases match TRBD1. This CDR3 region has 17 residues. From germline, CDR1 is MDHEN and CDR2 SYDVKM. The ends lost 4 bases at V and 1 base at J; junction bases unmatched: 5. CDR3 region: CASSSGQGALSNQPQHF. The CDR3 nucleotides are TGTGCCAGCAGTTCGGGACAGGGGGCACTCAGCAATCAGCCCCAGCATTTT.

This chain connects TRBV7-6 to TRBJ1-4; D is uncertain. The length of the CDR3 is 15 residues. Germline CDR1 reads SGHVS; CDR2 reads FNYEAQ. The V gene lost 1 base and the J gene lost 0 bases, with 6 bases spanning the gap. The CDR3 here is CASSLGPATNEKLFF. As DNA, the CDR3 is TGTGCCAGCAGCTTAGGGCCGGCAACTAATGAAAAACTGTTTTTT.

Written as DNA, the CDR3 is TGTGCCAGCAGTTACTCGGACAGGGGGCGCCGGTACGAGCAGTACTTC. This codes for CASSYSDRGRRYEQYF. The V and J genes are TRBV6-5 and TRBJ2-7; 11 bases are shared with TRBD1. Unmatched junction bases numbered 5, after V lost 0 bases and J lost 4 bases. This CDR3 has 16 amino acids. Germline V lookup: CDR1 MNHEY, CDR2 SVGAGI.

The CDR3 sequence: CASSHPLRGSYNEQFF. The CDR3 nucleotides read TGCGCCAGCAGCCACCCCCTCCGGGGTTCCTACAATGAGCAGTTCTTC. The chain recombines TRBV4-1 with TRBJ2-1, with D perhaps TRBD2 (5 bases). Trimming left V 3 bases short and J 1 base short, with 13 bases between. Germline V gene data show CDR1 as MGHRA and CDR2 as YSYEKL. This CDR3 comprises 16 residues.

This clone showed up just a few times. V usage is TRBV4-2 and J usage is TRBJ2-7, with D unresolved. Deletions cut 0 bases from V and 6 bases from J, with 9 bases between. The V gene's germline CDR1 is LGHNA and CDR2 YNFKEQ. The CDR3 consists of 13 residues. DNA of the CDR3: TGTGCCAGCAGCCAAGATCGGCCGCTCGAGCAGTACTTC. Translation gives CASSQDRPLEQYF.

The chain employs TRBV9 and TRBJ2-3; D not certain. CDR1 and CDR2 from the germline V gene are SGDLS and YYNGEE. The CDR3 covers 14 residues. Trimming shortened V by 0 bases and J by 0 bases, and 5 bases separated the two germline ends. The CDR3 region has the DNA TGTGCCAGCAGCGTAGGGTCCAGCACAGATACGCAGTATTTT. This translates into CASSVGSSTDTQYF.